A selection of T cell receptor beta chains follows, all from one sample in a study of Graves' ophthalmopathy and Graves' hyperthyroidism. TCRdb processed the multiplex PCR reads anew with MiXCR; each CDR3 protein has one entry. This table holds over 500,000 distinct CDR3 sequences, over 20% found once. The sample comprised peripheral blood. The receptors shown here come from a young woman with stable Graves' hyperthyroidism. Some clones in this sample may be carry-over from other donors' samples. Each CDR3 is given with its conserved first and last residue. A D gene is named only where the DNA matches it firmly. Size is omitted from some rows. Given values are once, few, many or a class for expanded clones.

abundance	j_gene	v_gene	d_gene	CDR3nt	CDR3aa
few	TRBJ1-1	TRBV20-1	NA	TGCAGTGCTAGGGGGGTTACGGGGAACACTGAAGCTTTCTTT	CSARGVTGNTEAFF
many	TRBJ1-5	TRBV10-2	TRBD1	TGCGCCAGCAGTGAGTCAGACAGGGGGCATAATCAGCCCCAGCATTTT	CASSESDRGHNQPQHF
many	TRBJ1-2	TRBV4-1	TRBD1	TGCGCCAGCAGCCAACTAGATTGGGGGACAGGTTTGGCTGGCTACACCTTC	CASSQLDWGTGLAGYTF
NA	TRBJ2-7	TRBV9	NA	TGTGCCAGCAGCGTTGACGGAGGAGAATACGAGCAGTACTTC	CASSVDGGEYEQYF
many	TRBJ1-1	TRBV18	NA	TGTGCCAGCTCACCAAATGAAGGGCGGAACACTGAAGCTTTCTTT	CASSPNEGRNTEAFF
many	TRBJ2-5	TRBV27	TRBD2	TGTGCCAGCAGTTTACTAGCGGGAGAAGAGACCCAGTACTTC	CASSLLAGEETQYF
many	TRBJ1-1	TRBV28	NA	TGTGCCAGCAGTAGATTACGCGGTGCTTTCTTT	CASSRLRGAFF
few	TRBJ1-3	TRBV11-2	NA	TGTGCCAGCAGAAGAGCCCCCGGGGACTCTGGAAACACCATATATTTT	CASRRAPGDSGNTIYF
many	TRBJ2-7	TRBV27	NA	TGTGCCAGCAGTTTAACCGCAGGCTCCTACGAGCAGTACTTC	CASSLTAGSYEQYF
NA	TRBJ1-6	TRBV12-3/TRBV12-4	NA	TGTGCCAGCAGTTTAGTTACAGGGAGGAATTCACCCCTCCACTTT	CASSLVTGRNSPLHF
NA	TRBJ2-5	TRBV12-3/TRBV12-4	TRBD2	TGTGCCAGCAGTCTACTAGCGGGGGGGTGGAAAGAGACCCAGTACTTC	CASSLLAGGWKETQYF
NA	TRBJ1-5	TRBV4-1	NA	TGCGCCAGCAGCCTCGGAATAATCGTGGGCAATCAGCCCCAGCATTTT	CASSLGIIVGNQPQHF
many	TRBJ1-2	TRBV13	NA	TGTGCCAGCAGCTCCAACGATGGAGAGGCGAGTTACGGCTACACCTTC	CASSSNDGEASYGYTF
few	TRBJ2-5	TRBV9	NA	TGTGCCAGCAGCGTAGCAGTAGGGTACCAAGAGACCCAGTACTTC	CASSVAVGYQETQYF
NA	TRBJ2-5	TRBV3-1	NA	TGTGCCAGCAGCAGACCAGGGGTTACGGAGACCCAGTACTTC	CASSRPGVTETQYF
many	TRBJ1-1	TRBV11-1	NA	TGTGCCAGCAGCATAGACAGGAACACTGAAGCTTTCTTT	CASSIDRNTEAFF
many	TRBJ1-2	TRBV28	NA	TGTGCCAGCAGTTTGATTGACAGTGCCAGGGGCTACACCTTC	CASSLIDSARGYTF
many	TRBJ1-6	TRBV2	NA	TGTGCCAGCAGTGAAGAGGGAGGGAGTAATTCACCCCTCCACTTT	CASSEEGGSNSPLHF
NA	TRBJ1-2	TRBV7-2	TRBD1	TGTGCCAGCAGCGGCCAGACAGGGGACTATGGCTACACCTTC	CASSGQTGDYGYTF
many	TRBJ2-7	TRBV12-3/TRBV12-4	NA	TGTGCCAGCAGCCTTGGGACCTACGAGCAGTACTTC	CASSLGTYEQYF
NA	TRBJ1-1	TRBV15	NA	TGTGCCACCAGCAGAGTAGAGGGGAGTGAAGCTTTCTTT	CATSRVEGSEAFF
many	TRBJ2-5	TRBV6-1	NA	TGTGCCAGCAGTAAAACAGAGACCCAGTACTTC	CASSKTETQYF
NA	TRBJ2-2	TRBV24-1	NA	TGTGCCACCAGTGACCCCCGGAGGGGATGGGAGCTGTTTTTT	CATSDPRRGWELFF
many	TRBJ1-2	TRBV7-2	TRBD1	TGTGCCAGCATCCAAGACAGGGAAAAGGGCTACACCTTC	CASIQDREKGYTF
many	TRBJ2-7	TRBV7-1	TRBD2	TGTGCCAGCAGCTCCGGAGCCGAGGGTAGCGGGAGTTCTCGGTCTGGTCTAGACGAGCAGTACTTC	CASSSGAEGSGSSRSGLDEQYF
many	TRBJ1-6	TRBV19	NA	TGTGCCAGTAGTATAGATGGGGGTCATTCACCCCTCCACTTT	CASSIDGGHSPLHF
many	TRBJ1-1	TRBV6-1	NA	TGTGCATCAAGGGGGTATCGGAATGAAGCTTTCTTT	CASRGYRNEAFF
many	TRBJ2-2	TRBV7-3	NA	TGTGCCAGCAGCCCCAATACGGGGGACGGGGAGCTGTTTTTT	CASSPNTGDGELFF
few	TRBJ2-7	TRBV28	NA	TGTGCCAGCAGTTTAGGAGGGTATCACCAATCCTACCCCTCCTACGAGCAGTACTTC	CASSLGGYHQSYPSYEQYF
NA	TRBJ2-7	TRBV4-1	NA	TGCGCCAGCAGCCATCAGCAGGCTCTCTACGAGCAGTACTTC	CASSHQQALYEQYF
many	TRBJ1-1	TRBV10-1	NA	TGCGCCAGCAGGGCCGACCACATGAACACTGAAGCTTTCTTT	CASRADHMNTEAFF
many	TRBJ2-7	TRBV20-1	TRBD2	TGCAGTGCTAGAGATGTTGTAGCGGGGGACTACGAGCAGTACTTC	CSARDVVAGDYEQYF
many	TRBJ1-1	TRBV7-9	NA	TGTGCCAGCAGAGAGACAGGAAGCACTGAAGCTTTCTTT	CASRETGSTEAFF
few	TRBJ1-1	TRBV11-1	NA	TGTGCCAGCAGCTTAGAGAGGTGGGGGGCCAAGAACACTGAAGCTTTCTTT	CASSLERWGAKNTEAFF
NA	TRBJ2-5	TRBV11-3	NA	TGTGCCAGCAGCTTAGGGGACGAGACCCAGTACTTC	CASSLGDETQYF
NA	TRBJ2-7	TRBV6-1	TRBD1	TGTGCCAGCAGCCCCCACAGGGGGGCCTACGAGCAGTACTTC	CASSPHRGAYEQYF
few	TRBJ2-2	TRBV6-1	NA	TGTGCCAGCAGACCCGCAGGGGCCGGGGAGCTGTTTTTT	CASRPAGAGELFF